This T cell receptor beta chain was recorded in a study of naive and memory T cell subsets. This clonotype was seen repeatedly, ten times or more. Both TRBC1 and TRBC2 were covered by a beta constant-region primer of two equimolar oligonucleotides. TCRdb re-analysed the UMI-ligation and nested PCR reads in MiXCR, keeping a single row per CDR3 protein. The top ten clones hold about 1.6% of a sample with approximately 89,000 distinct CDR3 sequences, 5.5% to 8.5% of them seen once. CDR1 is SGHTA, CDR2 FQGTGA, per germline. V gave up 5 bases and J gave up 1 base; unmatched junction bases: 6. The CDR3 runs to 16 residues.

The chain joins TRBV7-3 to TRBJ1-1, with TRBD1 identical over 11 bases. Source material: central memory CD4+ T cells from blood. This receptor was identified in a human donor in good health. The CDR3 is CASSIRDRGSNTEAFF. The CDR3 DNA reads as TGTGCCAGCAGCATCCGGGACAGGGGGTCGAACACTGAAGCTTTCTTT.